The 25 T cell receptor beta chains below come from one sample, sequenced in a study of radiation and T cells in renal cell carcinoma. Some clones are missing from TCRdb's copy, which holds only in-frame ones; the method was immunoSEQ multiplex PCR. The data contain 120,000 to 150,000 clones, approximately 86% of them singletons. Indicated time point: blood 4 weeks post-SBRT, at nephrectomy. The treatment denotes: 15 Gy SBRT to primary tumor, nephrectomy 4 weeks later. Sequencing was performed on blood, taken from a patient whose treatment included radiotherapy and nephrectomy. The receptors originated from a woman in her forties or fifties with renal cell carcinoma.

The chain combines TRBV6-6 with TRBJ2-7, with D tentatively TRBD1 or TRBD2 (5 bases each). The CDR3 consists of 15 residues. Germline CDR1 MNHNY, CDR2 SVGAGI (reference sequence). The V and J ends lost 6 bases and 7 bases respectively, with 22 bases between them. The CDR3 DNA sequence: TGTGCCAGCAGCCCCGAGGGGACCAAGGCTACAGAGCAGTACTTC. Protein product: CASSPEGTKATEQYF.

V gene TRBV7-8 combines with J gene TRBJ2-2, with TRBD2 matching 7 bases. V lost 6 bases, J lost 4 bases, and 5 bases stayed unmatched. CDR1 is SGHVS and CDR2 is FQNEAQ in the germline V gene. The CDR3 contains 14 residues. CDR3 loop: CASREAGVTGELFF. The CDR3 nucleotides read TGTGCCAGCAGGGAGGCGGGGGTCACCGGGGAGCTGTTTTTT.

The chain recombines TRBV7-2 with TRBJ2-7; 13 bases fit TRBD2. This CDR3 comprises 15 residues. Germline CDR1 is SGHTA and CDR2 is FQGNSA. With V trimmed by 1 base and J by 3 bases, 0 bases remained unmatched. The CDR3, as DNA: TGTGCCAGCAGCTTAGGACTAGCGGGGGGCTACGAGCAGTACTTC. Translated: CASSLGLAGGYEQYF. The full variable domain, completed using reference TRBV7-2 and TRBJ2-7, is GAGVSQSPSNKVTEKGKDVELRCDPISGHTALYWYRQSLGQGLEFLIYFQGNSAPDKSGLPSDRFSAERTGGSVSTLTIQRTQQEDSAVYLCASSLGLAGGYEQYFGPGTRLTVT.

In this sample, this clone turned up many times. CDR3 protein: CASRPGQGSFGYTF. The DNA for the CDR3 is TGCGCCAGCAGGCCGGGACAGGGGAGTTTTGGCTACACCTTC. The chain is built from TRBV5-1 and TRBJ1-2, with 10 bases identical to TRBD1. The CDR3 is 14 residues long. CDR1 is SGHRS, CDR2 YFSETQ, per germline. V trimming: 5 bases; J trimming: 7 bases; junction bases outside the gene matches: 8.

The chain links TRBV29-1 to TRBJ2-2; D is possibly TRBD2 (6 bases). The V end lost 7 bases, the J end lost 6 bases, and 18 bases lay between the germline ends. Germline CDR1 SQVTM, CDR2 ANQGSEA. The length of the CDR3 is 14 residues. The CDR3, as DNA: TGCAGCGCCTACACCGGGAGAATCGCCGGGGAGCTGTTTTTT. Amino acids: CSAYTGRIAGELFF.

This chain links TRBV5-4 with TRBJ1-3, with D tentatively TRBD1 (6 bases). V was shortened by 7 bases and J by 4 bases, with 21 bases between the two germline ends. The germline V gene has CDR1 SGHNT and CDR2 YYREEE (reference sequence). The CDR3 is 16 amino acids. CDR3 nucleotide sequence: TGTGCCAGCCAGGATGCGGGGGGGCGATCCGGAAACACCATATATTTT. It translates to CASQDAGGRSGNTIYF. The full variable domain, completed using reference TRBV5-4 and TRBJ1-3, is ETGVTQSPTHLIKTRGQQVTLRCSSQSGHNTVSWYQQALGQGPQFIFQYYREEENGRGNFPPRFSGLQFPNYSSELNVNALELDDSALYLCASQDAGGRSGNTIYFGEGSWLTVV.

The J gene is TRBJ1-2, the V gene TRBV25-1; the D is unclear. V dropped 2 bases and J dropped 8 bases, with 15 bases sitting between them. The CDR3 is 14 residues long. Germline lookup yields CDR1 MGHDK and CDR2 SYGVNS. The CDR3 DNA reads TGTGCCAGCAGTGAAGCCGACGCCTATCGGGGCTACACCTTC. Translating it yields CASSEADAYRGYTF.

J is TRBJ1-3 and V is TRBV7-6; no clear D. Germline V gene data show CDR1 as SGHVS and CDR2 as FNYEAQ. With 1 base removed from V and 0 bases from J, the gap between germline ends came to 10 bases. The CDR3 has 16 amino acids. CDR3 nucleotides: TGTGCCAGCAGCTTAGATCGGAGGAGCTCTGGAAACACCATATATTTT. Amino acids: CASSLDRRSSGNTIYF.

The chain recombines TRBV9 with TRBJ2-7; 10 positions match TRBD1. The CDR3 is 15 residues long. Germline values: CDR1 SGDLS, CDR2 YYNGEE. The junction had 6 bases not matched to a gene; V was cut back by 4 bases and J by 2 bases. CDR3 residues: CASSLAGQGAYEQYF. CDR3 coding DNA: TGTGCCAGCAGCTTAGCAGGACAGGGGGCCTACGAGCAGTACTTC. The full variable domain, with the rest looked up from reference TRBV9 and TRBJ2-7, is DSGVTQTPKHLITATGQRVTLRCSPRSGDLSVYWYQQSLDQGLQFLIQYYNGEERAKGNILERFSAQQFPDLHSELNLSSLELGDSALYFCASSLAGQGAYEQYFGPGTRLTVT.

The V and J genes are TRBV7-2 and TRBJ2-3, with TRBD2 as a possible D gene (6 bases). CDR3 length: 14 residues. CDR1 is SGHTA, CDR2 FQGNSA, per germline. Trimming stripped 5 bases from V and 4 bases from J, with 13 bases between. CDR3 loop: CASSLGSGSDTQYF. The DNA of the CDR3 is TGTGCCAGCAGCCTCGGGAGTGGATCAGATACGCAGTATTTT.

The rearrangement uses TRBV6-6 and TRBJ2-2; 11 bases line up with TRBD1. This CDR3 region has 16 residues. CDR1 and CDR2 (germline): MNHNY, SVGAGI (reference sequence). With V trimmed by 8 bases and J by 3 bases, 8 bases remained unmatched. Here the CDR3 reads CASYLPGQGDTGELFF. The CDR3 DNA reads as TGTGCCAGCTATTTACCGGGACAGGGGGACACCGGGGAGCTGTTTTTT.

There are a few counts of this clone. The chain combines TRBV7-9 with TRBJ2-1; 8 bases are a match to TRBD2. V lost 5 bases, J lost 2 bases, and 14 bases stayed unmatched. The CDR3 is 18 residues long. The V gene's germline CDR1 is SEHNR and CDR2 FQNEAQ (reference sequence). The CDR3 region has the DNA TGTGCCAGCAGCCCGTCTCTTGGCCGGGGGGGTACCTACAATGAGCAGTTCTTC. Residues: CASSPSLGRGGTYNEQFF.

J is TRBJ2-1 and V is TRBV9, with a weak D call TRBD2 (6 bases). Germline V lookup: CDR1 SGDLS, CDR2 YYNGEE. There are 15 residues in the CDR3. Trimming took off 4 bases at V and 6 bases at J, with 17 bases between the two ends. The CDR3 DNA follows: TGTGCCAGCAGCTCGACCGGCGGGACGGGCAATGAGCAGTTCTTC. Its translation is CASSSTGGTGNEQFF. Filled out from reference TRBV9 and TRBJ2-1, the complete variable domain reads DSGVTQTPKHLITATGQRVTLRCSPRSGDLSVYWYQQSLDQGLQFLIQYYNGEERAKGNILERFSAQQFPDLHSELNLSSLELGDSALYFCASSSTGGTGNEQFFGPGTRLTVL.

The chain recombines TRBV7-2 with TRBJ1-2; no clear D. Germline V lookup: CDR1 SGHTA, CDR2 FQGNSA. The CDR3 covers 14 residues. Trimming stripped 5 bases from V and 5 bases from J, with 15 bases between. The CDR3 spells CASSLPGVLYGYTF. CDR3 coding DNA: TGTGCCAGCAGCCTACCGGGAGTCCTTTATGGCTACACCTTC.

The J gene is TRBJ2-2, the V gene TRBV27, with 8 bases matching TRBD2. The V segment lost 4 bases and the J segment 3 bases; nucleotides outside the gene matches: 10. CDR3 length: 17 amino acids. Germline CDR1 is MNHEY and CDR2 is SMNVEV (reference sequence). The CDR3 DNA is TGTGCCAGCAGTTACACAGGGACTAGTAGGTACACCGGGGAGCTGTTTTTT. Protein: CASSYTGTSRYTGELFF.

The chain is built from TRBV5-1 and TRBJ2-6; D is perhaps TRBD1 or TRBD2 (5 bases each). V dropped 2 bases and J dropped 4 bases, with 10 bases sitting between them. The germline gives CDR1 SGHRS, CDR2 YFSETQ. The CDR3 has 15 residues. The CDR3 sequence: CASSLGAGGANVLTF. Written as DNA, the CDR3 is TGCGCCAGCAGCTTAGGGGCGGGCGGGGCCAACGTCCTGACTTTC.

The genes are TRBV27 and TRBJ2-6; 9 bases are a match to TRBD1. Germline CDR1 is MNHEY and CDR2 is SMNVEV (reference sequence). The CDR3 consists of 20 residues. V lost 6 bases and J lost 2; bases outside the gene matches: 17. The CDR3 sequence is CASSPDRTGQGLTGANVLTF. The CDR3 DNA sequence: TGTGCCAGCAGCCCTGACAGAACGGGACAGGGTCTAACTGGGGCCAACGTCCTGACTTTC.

The genes are TRBV5-4 and TRBJ1-3, with D possibly matching TRBD1 (6 bases). There are 16 residues in the CDR3. Trimming cost V 0 bases and J 0 bases, with 10 bases left between them. Germline-derived CDR1 and CDR2 are SGHNT and YYREEE (reference sequence). The CDR3 spells CASSLAGGYSGNTIYF. The CDR3, as DNA: TGTGCCAGCAGCTTGGCGGGGGGCTACTCTGGAAACACCATATATTTT.

The chain couples TRBV20-1 to TRBJ2-3; D not resolved. V lost 2 bases to trimming and J lost 4 bases, with 4 bases between them. Germline V gene lookup returns CDR1 DFQATT and CDR2 SNEGSKA (reference sequence). This CDR3 region has 11 residues. The CDR3 here is CSARTADTQYF. The CDR3 region has the DNA TGCAGTGCTAGAACAGCAGATACGCAGTATTTT.

The rearrangement joins TRBV2 to TRBJ1-6; TRBD1 matches 7 bases. The J segment lost 11 bases and the V segment lost 6 bases, leaving 13 bases of the junction unmatched. Germline lookup yields CDR1 SNHLY and CDR2 FYNNEI. This CDR3 contains 15 residues. This CDR3 reads CASSAADRTGTPLHF. The DNA for the CDR3 is TGTGCCAGCAGCGCCGCAGACCGGACAGGAACACCCCTCCACTTT.

V usage is TRBV29-1 and J usage is TRBJ2-7, with D perhaps assigned TRBD1 or TRBD2 (5 bases each). CDR1 and CDR2 (germline): SQVTM, ANQGSEA. CDR3 length: 13 amino acids. The ends were cut back, 6 bases at V and 7 bases at J, with 19 bases in the middle. CDR3 residues: CSVRDPKAREQYF. Written as DNA, the CDR3 is TGCAGCGTCCGGGACCCGAAGGCTCGGGAGCAGTACTTC.

The V gene is TRBV15, the J gene TRBJ1-3, with D uncertain. CDR3 length equals 15 residues. Germline assignment: CDR1 LNHNV and CDR2 YYDKDF (reference sequence). Trimming removed 0 bases from V and 2 bases from J, with 8 bases in between. CDR3 bases: TGTGCCACCAGCAGAGATACCAGAGCTGGAAACACCATATATTTT. As protein: CATSRDTRAGNTIYF.

The rearrangement joins TRBV5-6 to TRBJ1-4, with D unclear. Germline CDR1 and CDR2: SGHDT and YYEEEE. Trimming shortened V by 0 bases and J by 5 bases, and 8 bases separated the two germline ends. CDR3 length: 14 residues. The CDR3 sequence is CASSLGARNEKLFF. The CDR3 DNA reads TGTGCCAGCAGCTTGGGGGCCAGAAATGAAAAACTGTTTTTT.

This clone was counted only a few times. V gene TRBV7-8 combines with J gene TRBJ2-1, with 9 bases matching TRBD2. Germline V CDR1 and CDR2: SGHVS, FQNEAQ. The CDR3 length is 16 residues. V lost 1 base, J lost 4 bases, and 5 bases stayed unmatched. The CDR3 DNA is TGTGCCAGCAGCTTAGAGGCTAGCGGGATTTACAATGAGCAGTTCTTC. Protein sequence: CASSLEASGIYNEQFF.

The chain uses TRBV13 and TRBJ2-5, with 7 bases aligning to TRBD2. J gave up 5 bases and V 0 bases, and 3 bases lay outside the gene matches. This CDR3 spans 14 amino acids. Germline V lookup: CDR1 PRHDT, CDR2 FYEKMQ (reference sequence). CDR3 in DNA: TGTGCCAGCAGCTTAGGGGGAGGGTCGGAGACCCAGTACTTC. Translating it yields CASSLGGGSETQYF.